Listed below are T cell receptor beta chains from one sample, sequenced in a study of CD8+ T cells in alopecia areata. The data were produced by immunoSEQ multiplex PCR, yet TCRdb's version contains in-frame clones alone and is incomplete. This table has under 200,000 clones, 65% appearing once. The sequencing here drew on CD4+ T cells sorted from blood, taken at week 4, from a patient treated with tofacitinib. Receptors were obtained from a human donor with alopecia areata. The CDR3 runs from the conserved cysteine through the conserved F or W. A D gene is named only where the DNA matches it firmly. The listing skips clone size in some rows; elsewhere it reads once, few, many or a size class.

v_gene	d_gene	j_gene	abundance	CDR3nt	CDR3aa
TRBV6-5	-	TRBJ2-7	-	TGTGCCAGCAGAGACAGTCGGAAGGCCGAGCAGTACTTC	CASRDSRKAEQYF
TRBV30	-	TRBJ1-1	-	TGTGCCTGGAGTCCATTGGGGGCCCGAGGAGCTTTCTTT	CAWSPLGARGAFF
TRBV14	-	TRBJ2-3	-	TGTGCCAGCAGCCTATTCAGCACAGATACGCAGTATTTT	CASSLFSTDTQYF
TRBV25-1	-	TRBJ2-7	-	TGTGCCAGCAGTGACCGACAGTCGGGTTACGAGCAGTACTTC	CASSDRQSGYEQYF
TRBV28	TRBD1	TRBJ1-2	-	TGTGCCAGCAGCTCCACAGGGGCGGGATATGGCTACACCTTC	CASSSTGAGYGYTF
TRBV29-1	-	TRBJ1-1	few	TGCAGCGTTCTCCTCAATGGGGACACTGAAGCTTTCTTT	CSVLLNGDTEAFF
TRBV6-5	TRBD1	TRBJ1-2	-	TGTGCCAGCAGTTACGGGGACAGGGTTTATGGCTACACCTTC	CASSYGDRVYGYTF
TRBV5-1	-	TRBJ2-7	-	TGCGCCAGCAGCCTGGCGGGGCTTACCTACGAGCAGTACTTC	CASSLAGLTYEQYF
TRBV4-1	-	TRBJ2-7	-	TGCGCCAGCAGCCAAGATCTTACAGGATCCTACGAGCAGTACTTC	CASSQDLTGSYEQYF
TRBV7-9	TRBD2	TRBJ2-5	-	TGTGCCAGCAGTCCCGGGACTAGCGGGGGCCAAGAGACCCAGTACTTC	CASSPGTSGGQETQYF
TRBV5-6	-	TRBJ2-1	-	TGTGCCAGCAGTACAATTCGCAATGAGCAGTTCTTC	CASSTIRNEQFF
TRBV27	-	TRBJ1-2	-	TGTGCCAGCAGTCCCGACCCCAGAGACTATGGCTACACCTTC	CASSPDPRDYGYTF
TRBV29-1	TRBD1	TRBJ1-2	-	TGCAGCGTTACAGGGGGCCTGAACTATGGCTACACCTTC	CSVTGGLNYGYTF
TRBV30	-	TRBJ2-3	-	TGTGCCTGGAGTGTACGTCGGCATACGCAGTATTTT	CAWSVRRHTQYF
TRBV7-8	-	TRBJ1-1	-	TGTGCCAGCAGCTTACTTCACAGGGATTGGACTGAAGCTTTCTTT	CASSLLHRDWTEAFF
TRBV29-1	TRBD1	TRBJ2-7	-	TGCAGCGTTGGACAGGGGCTCTCCTACGAGCAGTACTTC	CSVGQGLSYEQYF